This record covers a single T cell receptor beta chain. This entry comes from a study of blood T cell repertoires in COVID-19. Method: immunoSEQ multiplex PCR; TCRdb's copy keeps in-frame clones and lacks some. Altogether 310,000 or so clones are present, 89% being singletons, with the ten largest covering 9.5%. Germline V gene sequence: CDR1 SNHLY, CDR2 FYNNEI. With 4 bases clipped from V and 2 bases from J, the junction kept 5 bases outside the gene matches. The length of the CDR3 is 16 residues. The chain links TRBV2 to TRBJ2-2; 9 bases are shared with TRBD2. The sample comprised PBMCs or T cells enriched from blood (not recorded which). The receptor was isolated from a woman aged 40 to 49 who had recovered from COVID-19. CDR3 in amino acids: CASSARLADNTGELFF. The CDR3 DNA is TGTGCCAGCAGTGCGAGACTAGCGGATAACACCGGGGAGCTGTTTTTT.